These T cell receptor beta chains were read from a single sample in a study of blood T cell repertoires in COVID-19. TCRdb's copy holds only in-frame clones and misses some; the assay was immunoSEQ multiplex PCR. The sample shows more than 85,000 clones, 81% of them seen only once. Material for sequencing was peripheral blood. These receptors all come from a man aged 80 or over with active or convalescent COVID-19. CDR3s include the opening cysteine and the closing phenylalanine or tryptophan. A D gene is named only where the DNA matches it firmly. Rows may omit the clone size; those that give it use once, few, many or a size class.

v_call	clone_size	j_call	d_call	cdr3_aa	cdr3_nt
TRBV5-5	.	TRBJ1-1	.	CASSFTENTEAFF	TGTGCCAGCAGCTTTACAGAGAACACTGAAGCTTTCTTT
TRBV7-6	.	TRBJ2-7	TRBD1	CASSLWGQGDPKQYF	TGTGCCAGCAGCTTATGGGGACAGGGGGACCCGAAGCAGTACTTC
TRBV25-1	.	TRBJ2-2	TRBD2	CASSEYSGTSGVSGELFF	TGTGCCAGCAGTGAATATAGTGGGACTAGCGGGGTGTCCGGGGAGCTGTTTTTT
TRBV5-1	.	TRBJ1-4	TRBD1	CASSLDGTGNEKLFF	TGCGCCAGCAGCTTGGATGGGACAGGGAATGAAAAACTGTTTTTT
TRBV5-6	few	TRBJ2-7	.	CASSPRPRGEQYF	TGTGCCAGCAGCCCGCGCCCCAGGGGCGAGCAGTACTTC
TRBV3-1/TRBV3-2	few	TRBJ1-6	TRBD1	CASSQADRAGGPLHF	TGTGCCAGCAGCCAAGCCGACAGGGCCGGTGGGCCCCTCCACTTT
TRBV28	.	TRBJ1-1	.	CASRWSPGQQNTEAFF	TGTGCCAGCAGGTGGTCGCCAGGACAGCAGAACACTGAAGCTTTCTTT
TRBV5-6	.	TRBJ1-2	TRBD1	CASSLTGVGYTF	TGTGCCAGCAGCTTGACAGGGGTGGGCTACACCTTC
TRBV19	.	TRBJ1-5	TRBD1	CASSPPDRPVQPQHF	TGTGCCAGTAGTCCACCGGACAGGCCCGTACAGCCCCAGCATTTT
TRBV9	.	TRBJ1-3	TRBD1	CASSVGGQGTPVGSGNTIYF	TGTGCCAGCAGCGTTGGGGGACAGGGTACCCCTGTAGGTTCTGGAAACACCATATATTTT
TRBV7-8	.	TRBJ1-5	TRBD1	CASSPDWTGGEGQPQHF	TGTGCCAGCAGCCCGGATTGGACAGGGGGAGAGGGTCAGCCCCAGCATTTT
TRBV7-3	.	TRBJ1-2	.	CASSLNGFGGYTF	TGTGCCAGCAGCTTAAACGGGTTTGGAGGCTACACCTTC
TRBV6-1	many	TRBJ2-1	.	CASSELGTNHEQFF	TGTGCCAGCAGTGAACTGGGCACGAACCATGAGCAGTTCTTC
TRBV4-3	few	TRBJ1-2	TRBD1	CASSQDYFGTDSNYGYTF	TGCGCCAGCAGCCAAGACTACTTCGGGACAGATTCTAACTATGGCTACACCTTC
TRBV9	.	TRBJ2-2	.	CASSTRQFTGELFF	TGTGCCAGCAGCACCAGACAGTTCACCGGGGAGCTGTTTTTT
TRBV5-5	once	TRBJ2-5	TRBD1	CASALRDRPWETQYF	TGTGCCAGCGCGCTCCGGGACAGGCCATGGGAGACCCAGTACTTC
TRBV10-3	.	TRBJ2-7	TRBD2	CASGGSYEQYF	TGTGCCAGCGGGGGATCCTACGAGCAGTACTTC
TRBV28	.	TRBJ2-5	TRBD2	CASSPQTSGAETQYF	TGTGCCAGCAGTCCCCAGACTAGCGGGGCAGAGACCCAGTACTTC
TRBV6-6	.	TRBJ2-5	.	CASRGGARETQYF	TGTGCCAGCAGGGGGGGGGCCCGGGAGACCCAGTACTTC
TRBV3-1/TRBV3-2	.	TRBJ1-1	.	CASSPIGAASTEAFF	TGTGCCAGCAGCCCCATTGGAGCCGCCTCCACTGAAGCTTTCTTT
TRBV5-6	.	TRBJ1-4	.	CASSLQGFREKLFF	TGTGCCAGCAGTTTACAGGGCTTTCGAGAAAAACTGTTTTTT
TRBV5-1	.	TRBJ1-1	.	CASSLPGLNTEAFF	TGCGCCAGCAGCCTCCCAGGGTTGAACACTGAAGCTTTCTTT
TRBV3-1/TRBV3-2	.	TRBJ2-6	.	CASSQRASVSGANVLTF	TGTGCCAGCAGCCAGAGAGCCAGCGTCTCTGGGGCCAACGTCCTGACTTTC
TRBV11-2	.	TRBJ1-4	.	CASSRREGLIEKLFF	TGTGCCAGCAGCAGGCGGGAGGGACTGATTGAAAAACTGTTTTTT
TRBV5-1	.	TRBJ2-3	TRBD2	CASSSTSGRTDTQYF	TGCGCCAGCAGCTCGACTAGCGGGCGAACGGATACGCAGTATTTT
TRBV4-1	few	TRBJ1-2	.	CASSQDRTVMVYTF	TGCGCCAGCAGCCAAGATAGGACAGTAATGGTCTACACCTTC
TRBV2	few	TRBJ1-5	.	CASSDEEGLGYSNQPQHF	TGTGCCAGCAGTGATGAGGAGGGATTGGGGTATAGCAATCAGCCCCAGCATTTT
TRBV11-2	.	TRBJ2-5	TRBD1	CASSLDRGLGETQYF	TGTGCCAGCAGCTTAGACAGGGGGCTAGGAGAGACCCAGTACTTC
TRBV28	.	TRBJ1-2	.	CASSPQGHGYYTF	TGTGCCAGCAGTCCACAGGGACATGGCTACTACACCTTC
TRBV19	few	TRBJ2-3	.	CASTRGESHTDTQYF	TGTGCCAGTACCAGGGGGGAATCCCACACAGATACGCAGTATTTT
TRBV20-1	.	TRBJ2-1	.	CSASSGYNEQFF	TGCAGTGCTAGTTCGGGGTACAATGAGCAGTTCTTC
TRBV5-1	.	TRBJ2-3	TRBD1	CASSSFRTGRTDTQYF	TGCGCCAGCAGCTCATTCCGGACAGGGAGGACAGATACGCAGTATTTT